A single sample gave rise to the 5 T cell receptor beta chains below, sequenced in a study of OX40 agonist ivuxolimab in advanced cancers. Profiled with immunoSEQ multiplex PCR; TCRdb holds only in-frame clones, not every one. The sample shows around 90,000 clones, 80% to 95% of them seen only once. Sequencing used CD4+ or CD8+ T cells sorted from blood, obtained in a trial of the OX40 agonist ivuxolimab. The receptors come from an adult with an advanced solid tumor such as melanoma, head and neck, liver or kidney cancer.

The V call is TRBV28, the J call TRBJ2-7; 7 bases are a match to TRBD2. V gave up 7 bases and J gave up 2 bases; unmatched junction bases: 11. The CDR3 spans 15 residues. Germline assignment: CDR1 MDHEN and CDR2 SYDVKM. The CDR3 loop reads CASTGGGLGAYEQYF. In DNA, the CDR3 is TGTGCCAGCACCGGGGGAGGGTTGGGGGCCTACGAGCAGTACTTC.

The chain uses TRBV6-5 and TRBJ2-7; no definite D call. This CDR3 is 14 amino acids long. Trimming took 4 bases from V and 0 from J, leaving 10 bases between them. Germline V gives CDR1 MNHEY, CDR2 SVGAGI. The CDR3 protein is CASSLAMSSYEQYF. The DNA of the CDR3 is TGTGCCAGCAGTTTGGCAATGAGCTCCTACGAGCAGTACTTC.

On this clone itself: Other DNA sequences within the sample encode an identical CDR3. The CDR3 DNA follows: TGTGCCAGCAGTCGAACCCTCTATGGCTACACCTTC. Translating gives CASSRTLYGYTF. This chain uses TRBV28 with TRBJ1-2; no clear D gene. Germline CDR1 and CDR2: MDHEN and SYDVKM. The CDR3 sequence is 12 residues long. V shed 5 bases and J shed 4 bases, with 8 bases lying between them.

The chain couples TRBV2 to TRBJ1-4; 11 nucleotides line up with TRBD1. The V gene's germline CDR1 is SNHLY and CDR2 FYNNEI. V shed 10 bases and J 7 bases; nucleotides not matched to a gene: 8. CDR3 length: 14 residues. The CDR3 reads CATRTGGAGEKLFF. The CDR3 nucleotides are TGTGCCACAAGGACAGGGGGCGCTGGTGAAAAACTGTTTTTT. Variable domain in full (rest from reference TRBV2 and TRBJ1-4): EPEVTQTPSHQVTQMGQEVILRCVPISNHLYFYWYRQILGQKVEFLVSFYNNEISEKSEIFDDQFSVERPDGSNFTLKIRSTKLEDSAMYFCATRTGGAGEKLFFGSGTQLSVL.

J is TRBJ1-1 and V is TRBV9, with unresolved D. The germline gives CDR1 SGDLS, CDR2 YYNGEE. This CDR3 has 14 residues. Trimming removed 3 bases at V and 0 bases at J, with 9 bases between. CDR3 region: CASSAPPVNTEAFF. CDR3 DNA sequence: TGTGCCAGCAGCGCTCCTCCAGTGAACACTGAAGCTTTCTTT.